One and the same sample provided the 24 T cell receptor beta chains below, sequenced in a study of T cell repertoires in cytomegalovirus infection (dated by TCRdb to 2018 to 2020). The sequencer listed for this sample is Illumina HiSeq 1500. TCRdb took the public reads, trimmed them with fastp at Q25, ran MiXCR for clone calling and kept in-frame beta chains. Records with the same CDR3 protein are collapsed into one entry carrying the most frequent genes and DNA. This sample has about 890,000 distinct CDR3 sequences in its table, and roughly 30% of those were observed once. About 14% of the sample lies in the top ten. For these TCRs, the target antigens are not known. The treatment or condition label, as the study defines it: in vitro stimulation with specific CMV peptide epitopes to enrich CMV-specific T cells. Source: cultured CD8+ T cells from PBMCs, taken from culture after CMV antigen stimulation. The receptor set was obtained from a human donor in good health (CMV status not recorded). Some clones in this sample may be carry-over from other donors' samples.

The J gene is TRBJ2-7, the V gene TRBV7-9, with 13 bases aligning to TRBD2. The CDR3 totals 14 residues. The V segment lost 4 bases and the J segment 11 bases; nucleotides outside the gene matches: 8. Germline V gene sequence: CDR1 SEHNR, CDR2 FQNEAQ (reference sequence). The CDR3 protein is CASSSGTSGVSEYV. CDR3 bases: TGTGCCAGCAGCTCCGGGACTAGCGGGGTTTCGGAGTACGTC.

This clonotype was seen a handful of times. This chain connects TRBV24-1 to TRBJ2-1; 8 nucleotides line up with TRBD1. Germline V gene sequence: CDR1 KGHDR, CDR2 SFDVKD. With 4 bases clipped from V and 5 bases from J, the junction kept 9 bases outside the gene matches. The CDR3 loop spans 16 amino acids. The CDR3 DNA sequence: TGTGCCACCAGTGACCGACAGGGGAGGTTGAACAATGAGCAGTTCTTC. It codes for CATSDRQGRLNNEQFF.

This chain connects TRBV29-1 to TRBJ2-7; TRBD2 matches 13 bases. Germline V gene sequence: CDR1 SQVTM, CDR2 ANQGSEA. The CDR3 totals 14 residues. The V gene end was trimmed by 6 bases and the J gene end by 3 bases; junction bases not matched to a gene: 5. CDR3 sequence reads: CSVIGTSGVYEQYF. DNA for the CDR3: TGCAGCGTGATAGGGACTAGCGGGGTCTACGAGCAGTACTTC.

The J gene is TRBJ2-2, the V gene TRBV6-2 or TRBV6-3, with TRBD1 as a possible D gene (6 bases). The germline V gene has CDR1 MNHEY and CDR2 SVGEGT. There are 16 residues in the CDR3. The V end was cut by 8 bases, the J end by 3 bases, with 19 bases between. CDR3 sequence reads: CASLAQGRRDTGELFF. In DNA form, the CDR3 reads TGTGCCAGCCTTGCTCAGGGGCGACGGGACACCGGGGAGCTGTTTTTT.

This clonotype appeared once. The V and J genes are TRBV29-1 and TRBJ2-1; 9 nucleotides agree with TRBD1. The V segment lost 1 base and the J segment 7 bases; nucleotides outside the gene matches: 11. The CDR3 spans 16 residues. The germline V gene encodes CDR1 SQVTM and CDR2 ANQGSEA. CDR3 nucleotide sequence: TGCAGCGTTGAAGCCGTCCTGAAACAGGGGGCGAATGAGCAGTTCTTC. It specifies CSVEAVLKQGANEQFF.

The chain links TRBV6-6 to TRBJ1-1; 8 nucleotides align to TRBD1. V shed 4 bases, J shed 4 bases, and the junction held 23 bases outside the gene matches. The germline V gene has CDR1 MNHNY and CDR2 SVGAGI (reference sequence). This CDR3 is built from 20 residues. CDR3 protein: CASSFSPGQGAREVSTEAFF. CDR3 nucleotides: TGTGCCAGCAGTTTTTCCCCTGGGCAGGGGGCCCGGGAGGTCAGCACTGAAGCTTTCTTT.

This clonotype was counted only a few times. The chain recombines TRBV7-9 with TRBJ2-5; 7 bases map to TRBD1. The junction had 10 bases not matched to a gene; V was cut back by 5 bases and J by 1 base. The CDR3 extends over 16 amino acids. The V gene's germline CDR1 is SEHNR and CDR2 FQNEAQ (reference sequence). The CDR3 is CASSQPTGALQETQYF. In DNA form, the CDR3 reads TGTGCCAGCAGCCAGCCCACAGGGGCGCTCCAAGAGACCCAGTACTTC. The variable domain in full, completed from reference TRBV7-9 and TRBJ2-5, reads DTGVSQNPRHKITKRGQNVTFRCDPISEHNRLYWYRQTLGQGPEFLTYFQNEAQLEKSRLLSDRFSAERPKGSFSTLEIQRTEQGDSAMYLCASSQPTGALQETQYFGPGTRLLVL.

The chain uses TRBV27 and TRBJ2-1; 9 bases map to TRBD1. This CDR3 has 14 residues. From germline, CDR1 is MNHEY and CDR2 SMNVEV (reference sequence). After removal of 10 bases from V and 5 bases from J, the junction contained 9 bases not matched to a gene. The DNA of the CDR3 is TGTGCCATCGCCGGACAGGGGCGCAACAATGAGCAGTTCTTC. Translated, it gives CAIAGQGRNNEQFF.

This chain joins TRBV6-6 and TRBJ2-1, with 8 bases aligning to TRBD2. Trimming removed 0 bases from V and 4 bases from J; junction bases left unmatched: 14. The germline V gene has CDR1 MNHNY and CDR2 SVGAGI (reference sequence). This CDR3 has 19 residues. The CDR3: CASSYSKGRGGGLYNEQFF. DNA of the CDR3: TGTGCCAGCAGTTACTCGAAGGGGAGGGGCGGGGGGCTATACAATGAGCAGTTCTTC.

The V call is TRBV7-2, the J call TRBJ2-7; unclear D gene. This CDR3 is built from 13 residues. Germline loops: CDR1 SGHTA, CDR2 FQGNSA. V was trimmed by 1 base and J by 7 bases, leaving 11 bases between them. The CDR3: CASSLEIGLEQYV. In DNA, the CDR3 is TGTGCCAGCAGCTTAGAAATAGGTTTGGAGCAGTACGTC.

The V gene is TRBV12-5, the J gene TRBJ1-2; D is ambiguous. V gave up 4 bases and J gave up 0 bases, with 18 bases separating them. This CDR3 is built from 17 residues. Germline lookup yields CDR1 LGHNT and CDR2 FRNRAP. DNA for the CDR3: TGTGCTAGTGGTTCGTCGGGAGGGCTCTCCCCTAACTATGGCTACACCTTC. Its protein product is CASGSSGGLSPNYGYTF.

The sample holds a few counts of this clonotype. V is TRBV5-4 and J is TRBJ2-6, with D possibly TRBD1 on 5 matching bases. Per the germline V gene, CDR1 is SGHNT and CDR2 is YYREEE (reference sequence). The CDR3 contains 15 residues. V was pared by 3 bases and J by 1 base, with 8 bases between. This chain's CDR3 is CASSSTASGANVLTF. CDR3 DNA: TGTGCCAGCAGCTCGACAGCTTCTGGGGCCAACGTCCTGACTTTC.

This clonotype has ten or more counts. This chain joins TRBV6-2 or TRBV6-3 and TRBJ1-2, with D possibly TRBD1 on 5 matching bases. Trimming left V 0 bases short and J 5 bases short, with 22 bases between. From germline, CDR1 is MNHEY and CDR2 SVGEGT. The CDR3 loop spans 18 amino acids. The CDR3 region is CASSYSRMEGFRSYGYTF. CDR3 DNA: TGTGCCAGCAGTTACTCGAGGATGGAGGGGTTCCGGAGTTATGGCTACACCTTC.

This clonotype was detected a few times. The chain links TRBV6-6 to TRBJ1-1, with 8 bases lining up with TRBD1. V lost 2 bases to trimming and J lost 3 bases; unmatched junction nucleotides: 5. The germline gives CDR1 MNHNY, CDR2 SVGAGI (reference sequence). The CDR3 runs 15 residues. The chain's CDR3 is CASSYSPGGYTEAFF. CDR3 DNA sequence: TGTGCCAGCAGTTACAGTCCAGGGGGCTACACTGAAGCTTTCTTT.

This clonotype was counted at least ten times. The rearrangement joins TRBV7-2 to TRBJ2-5; no firm D call. The CDR3 is made up of 13 amino acids. The V gene's germline CDR1 is SGHTA and CDR2 FQGNSA. V dropped 4 bases and J dropped 0 bases, with 6 bases sitting between them. DNA for the CDR3: TGTGCCAGCAGCTCACCGTACCAAGAGACCCAGTACTTC. Protein sequence: CASSSPYQETQYF.

This clonotype was seen more than once but under ten times. The V call is TRBV2, the J call TRBJ1-2; 8 nucleotides agree with TRBD1. This CDR3 contains 17 residues. Germline V gene data show CDR1 as SNHLY and CDR2 as FYNNEI. The trim removed 0 bases at V and 4 bases at J, leaving 10 bases unmatched. CDR3 DNA: TGTGCCAGCAGTGAAGCCCGGACAGGGAGACTGACCTATGGCTACACCTTC. This codes for CASSEARTGRLTYGYTF. The full variable domain, with the rest looked up from reference TRBV2 and TRBJ1-2, is EPEVTQTPSHQVTQMGQEVILRCVPISNHLYFYWYRQILGQKVEFLVSFYNNEISEKSEIFDDQFSVERPDGSNFTLKIRSTKLEDSAMYFCASSEARTGRLTYGYTFGSGTRLTVV.

The rearrangement links TRBV28 to TRBJ1-1; tentative D call: TRBD1 (6 bases). Per germline, CDR1 MDHEN and CDR2 SYDVKM. The V and J ends lost 5 bases and 8 bases respectively, with 12 bases between them. The CDR3 sequence is 12 residues long. The DNA for the CDR3 is TGTGCCAGCAGTCAAGGACAGAACGAAGCTTTCTTT. It yields the protein CASSQGQNEAFF. The entire variable domain, with the rest obtained from reference TRBV28 and TRBJ1-1, is as follows: DVKVTQSSRYLVKRTGEKVFLECVQDMDHENMFWYRQDPGLGLRLIYFSYDVKMKEKGDIPEGYSVSREKKERFSLILESASTNQTSMYLCASSQGQNEAFFGQGTRLTVV.

Only a few counts were recorded for this clonotype. Here the CDR3 DNA reads TGTGCCAGCAGCCCTTACGAACCTCGGGTAGCGGGGGCCACCGGGGAGCTGTTTTTT. Translated: CASSPYEPRVAGATGELFF. V is TRBV7-6 and J is TRBJ2-2; 9 nucleotides match TRBD2. The CDR3 covers 19 residues. Germline trimming cut 5 bases from V and 4 bases from J; bases unmatched to any gene: 17. From germline, CDR1 is SGHVS and CDR2 FNYEAQ.

The rearrangement uses TRBV7-9 and TRBJ2-7; perhaps TRBD1 as D (5 bases). Trimming took 2 bases from V and 5 from J, leaving 7 bases between them. CDR1 SEHNR and CDR2 FQNEAQ come from the germline V gene (reference sequence). This CDR3 contains 12 residues. The CDR3 region has the DNA TGTGCCAGCAGCTTATCCAGGGACGAGCAGTACTTC. Translating it yields CASSLSRDEQYF.

The V and J genes are TRBV4-1 and TRBJ2-1; 10 bases match TRBD2. The length of the CDR3 is 17 residues. Trimming took 0 bases from V and 6 from J; bases not matched to a gene: 8. Germline V gives CDR1 MGHRA, CDR2 YSYEKL. This chain's CDR3 is CASSQEAPSGGFNEQFF. As DNA, the CDR3 is TGCGCCAGCAGCCAAGAAGCCCCTAGCGGGGGATTCAATGAGCAGTTCTTC.

The chain couples TRBV29-1 to TRBJ1-2; 7 positions match TRBD1. V lost 1 base, J lost 4 bases, and 15 bases stayed unmatched. Germline V gives CDR1 SQVTM, CDR2 ANQGSEA. The CDR3 length is 17 residues. This chain's CDR3 is CSVEGEGRGLRGYGYTF. CDR3 DNA sequence: TGCAGCGTTGAAGGGGAGGGCAGGGGGTTGCGCGGCTATGGCTACACCTTC.

The chain recombines TRBV19 with TRBJ2-2; D is ambiguous. V lost 1 base to trimming and J lost 3 bases, with 12 bases between them. Germline CDR1 is LNHDA and CDR2 is SQIVND (reference sequence). The CDR3 has 16 residues. The CDR3 is CASSIGRRLDTGELFF. In DNA, the CDR3 is TGTGCCAGTAGTATAGGCCGCCGCTTAGACACCGGGGAGCTGTTTTTT.

About this clonotype: At one boundary the junction diverges from the germline segment, which might be a read error. This chain links TRBV7-7 with TRBJ2-2, with D possibly matching TRBD1 (5 bases). The CDR3 has 15 amino acids. Per the germline V gene, CDR1 is SSHAT and CDR2 is FNYEAQ (reference sequence). The CDR3 here is CASSSRSSGTGELFF. The DNA for the CDR3 is TGTGCTAGCAGCTCCCGGTCCTCAGGGACCGGGGAGCTGTTTTTT.

The rearrangement uses TRBV12-3 or TRBV12-4 and TRBJ1-2, with a possible D match to TRBD1 (6 bases). V lost 8 bases and J lost 6, with 16 bases in between. The CDR3 length is 13 residues. The CDR3 spells CASWGAPTNGYTF. CDR3 sequence (DNA): TGTGCCAGCTGGGGGGCTCCAACCAATGGCTACACCTTC.